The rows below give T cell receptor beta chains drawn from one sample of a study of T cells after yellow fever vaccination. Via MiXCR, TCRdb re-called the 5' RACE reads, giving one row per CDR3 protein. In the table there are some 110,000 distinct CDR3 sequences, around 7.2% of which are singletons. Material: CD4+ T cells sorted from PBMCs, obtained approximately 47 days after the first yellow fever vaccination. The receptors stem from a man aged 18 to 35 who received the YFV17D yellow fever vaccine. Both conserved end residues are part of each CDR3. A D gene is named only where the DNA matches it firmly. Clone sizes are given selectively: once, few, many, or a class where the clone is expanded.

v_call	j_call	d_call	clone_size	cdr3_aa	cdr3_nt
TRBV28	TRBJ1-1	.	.	CASSLVGTPEAFF	TGTGCCAGCAGTTTAGTGGGGACCCCTGAAGCTTTCTTT
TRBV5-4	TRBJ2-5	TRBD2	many	CASRRGLANQETQYF	TGTGCCAGCAGACGGGGACTAGCGAACCAAGAGACCCAGTACTTC
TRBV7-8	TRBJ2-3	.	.	CASSLVSHTDTQYF	TGTGCCAGCAGCTTAGTTAGCCACACAGATACGCAGTATTTT
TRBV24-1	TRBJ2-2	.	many	CATSAGTGELFF	TGTGCCACCAGTGCCGGCACCGGGGAGCTGTTTTTT
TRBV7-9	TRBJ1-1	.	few	CASSFRTVNTEAFF	TGTGCCAGCAGCTTCAGGACAGTGAACACTGAAGCTTTCTTT
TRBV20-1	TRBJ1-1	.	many	CSARGGRMNTEAFF	TGCAGTGCTAGAGGGGGACGGATGAACACTGAAGCTTTCTTT
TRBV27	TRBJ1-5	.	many	CASSYSSVNQPQHF	TGTGCCAGCAGTTATAGTTCAGTTAATCAGCCCCAGCATTTT
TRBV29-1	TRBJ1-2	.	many	CSATGNYGYTF	TGCAGCGCGACTGGGAACTATGGCTACACCTTC
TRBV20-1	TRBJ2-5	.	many	CSARDRGGETQYF	TGCAGTGCTAGAGATAGGGGTGGGGAGACCCAGTACTTC
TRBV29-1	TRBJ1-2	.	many	CSVGYPASNYGYTF	TGCAGCGTTGGATATCCGGCCTCTAACTATGGCTACACCTTC
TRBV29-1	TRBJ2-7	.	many	CSASSVRYEQYF	TGCAGCGCCTCTAGCGTAAGATACGAGCAGTACTTC
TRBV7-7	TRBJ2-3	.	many	CASSLGGDFTDTQYF	TGTGCCAGCAGCTTGGGCGGGGACTTCACAGATACGCAGTATTTT
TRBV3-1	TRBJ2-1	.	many	CASSQDLWGAGNEQFF	TGTGCCAGCAGCCAAGATCTCTGGGGAGCAGGTAATGAGCAGTTCTTC
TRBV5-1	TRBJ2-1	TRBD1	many	CASSLGGQGADEQFF	TGCGCCAGCAGCTTGGGTGGACAGGGGGCCGATGAGCAGTTCTTC
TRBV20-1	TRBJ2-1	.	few	CSAGVWSNEQFF	TGCAGTGCTGGCGTATGGTCCAATGAGCAGTTCTTC
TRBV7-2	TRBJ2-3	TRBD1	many	CASSRQGDTQYF	TGTGCCAGCAGTCGACAGGGGGATACGCAGTATTTT
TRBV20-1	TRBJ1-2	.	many	CSAPAAPGAPTNYGYTF	TGCAGTGCTCCCGCGGCCCCGGGGGCGCCCACTAACTATGGCTACACCTTC
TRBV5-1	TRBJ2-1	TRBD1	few	CASSLTGTGAYNEQFF	TGCGCCAGCAGCTTGACCGGGACAGGGGCCTACAATGAGCAGTTCTTC
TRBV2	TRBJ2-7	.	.	CASRGDQGAVEQYF	TGTGCCAGCAGGGGCGATCAGGGAGCGGTCGAGCAGTACTTC
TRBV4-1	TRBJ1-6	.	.	CASSVDWGGKSPLHF	TGCGCCAGCAGCGTTGATTGGGGGGGTAAGTCACCCCTCCACTTT
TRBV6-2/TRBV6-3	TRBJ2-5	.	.	CASNAGVETQYF	TGTGCCAGCAACGCAGGGGTAGAGACCCAGTACTTC
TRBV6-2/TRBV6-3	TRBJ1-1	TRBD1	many	CASSDLDRGSMYTEAFF	TGTGCCAGTTCAGACCTCGACAGGGGCAGTATGTACACTGAAGCTTTCTTT
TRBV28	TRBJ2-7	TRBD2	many	CASGPTSGGVHEQYF	TGTGCCAGCGGGCCAACTAGCGGGGGGGTCCACGAGCAGTACTTC
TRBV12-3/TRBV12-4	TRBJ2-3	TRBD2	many	CASSGWGLASTDTQYF	TGTGCCAGCAGTGGATGGGGACTAGCGAGTACAGATACGCAGTATTTT
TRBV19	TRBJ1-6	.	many	CASIGGNNSPLHF	TGTGCCAGTATCGGAGGAAATAATTCACCCCTCCACTTT
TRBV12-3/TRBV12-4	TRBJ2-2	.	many	CASSLLSPGELFF	TGTGCCAGCAGTTTACTGTCTCCCGGGGAGCTGTTTTTT
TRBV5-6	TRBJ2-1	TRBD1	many	CASSLGGQGANEQFF	TGTGCCAGCAGCTTGGGGGGACAGGGGGCAAATGAGCAGTTCTTC